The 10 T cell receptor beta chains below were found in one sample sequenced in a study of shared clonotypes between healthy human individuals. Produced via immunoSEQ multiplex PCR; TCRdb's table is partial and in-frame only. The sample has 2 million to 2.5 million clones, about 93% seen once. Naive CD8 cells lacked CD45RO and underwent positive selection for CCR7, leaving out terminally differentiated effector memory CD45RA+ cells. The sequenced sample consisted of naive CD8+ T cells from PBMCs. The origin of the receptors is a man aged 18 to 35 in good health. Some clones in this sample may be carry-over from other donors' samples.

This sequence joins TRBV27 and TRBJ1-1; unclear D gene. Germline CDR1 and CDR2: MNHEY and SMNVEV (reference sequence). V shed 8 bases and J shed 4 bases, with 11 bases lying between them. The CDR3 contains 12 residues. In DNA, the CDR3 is TGTGCCAGCGGCGAAAAGGGCACTGAAGCTTTCTTT. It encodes CASGEKGTEAFF.

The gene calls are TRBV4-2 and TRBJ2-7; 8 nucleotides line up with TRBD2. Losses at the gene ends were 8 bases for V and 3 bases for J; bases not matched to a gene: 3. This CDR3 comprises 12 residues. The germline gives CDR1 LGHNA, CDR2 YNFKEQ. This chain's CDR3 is CASSTSGYEQYF. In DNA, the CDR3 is TGTGCCAGCTCCACTAGCGGCTACGAGCAGTACTTC.

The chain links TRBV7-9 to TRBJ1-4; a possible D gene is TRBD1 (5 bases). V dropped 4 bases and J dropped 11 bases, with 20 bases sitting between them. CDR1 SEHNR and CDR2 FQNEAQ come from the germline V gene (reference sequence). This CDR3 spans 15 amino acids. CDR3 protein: CASSSPTAALGKLFF. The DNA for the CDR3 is TGTGCCAGCAGCTCACCGACAGCTGCTCTGGGCAAACTGTTTTTT.

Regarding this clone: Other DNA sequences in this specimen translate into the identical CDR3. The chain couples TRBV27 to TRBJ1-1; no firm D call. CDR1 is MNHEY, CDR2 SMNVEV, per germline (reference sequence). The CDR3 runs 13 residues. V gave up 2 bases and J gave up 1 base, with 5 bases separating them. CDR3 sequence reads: CASSLRRNTEAFF. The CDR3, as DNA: TGTGCCAGCAGTTTACGCAGGAACACTGAAGCTTTCTTT.

The CDR3 loop reads CASSFARRDTQYF. The CDR3 region has the DNA TGTGCCAGCAGCTTCGCCCGCCGGGATACGCAGTATTTT. The V call is TRBV11-2, the J call TRBJ2-3; D is unclear. V was clipped by 3 bases and J by 6 bases, with 10 bases between them. This CDR3 is built from 13 residues. Looked up from germline, CDR1 is SGHAT and CDR2 is FQNNGV.

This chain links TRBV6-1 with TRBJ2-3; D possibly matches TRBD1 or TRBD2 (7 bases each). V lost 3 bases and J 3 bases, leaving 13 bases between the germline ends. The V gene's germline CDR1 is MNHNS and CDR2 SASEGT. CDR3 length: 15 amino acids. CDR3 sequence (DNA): TGTGCCAGCAGTGACTCCAGGGGGGGGACAGATACGCAGTATTTT. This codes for CASSDSRGGTDTQYF.

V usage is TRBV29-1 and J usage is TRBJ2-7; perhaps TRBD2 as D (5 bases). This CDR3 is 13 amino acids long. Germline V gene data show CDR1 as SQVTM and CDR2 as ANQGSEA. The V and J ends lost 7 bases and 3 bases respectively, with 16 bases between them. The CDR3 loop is CSALDSLDYEQYF. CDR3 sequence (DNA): TGCAGCGCCTTGGACTCCCTGGACTACGAGCAGTACTTC.

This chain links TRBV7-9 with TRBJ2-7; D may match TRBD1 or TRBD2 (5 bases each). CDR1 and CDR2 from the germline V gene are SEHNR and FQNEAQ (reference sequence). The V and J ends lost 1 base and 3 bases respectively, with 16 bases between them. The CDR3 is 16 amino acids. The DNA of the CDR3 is TGTGCCAGCAGCTTAGGACCGGGGACGCCCCTCTACGAGCAGTACTTC. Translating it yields CASSLGPGTPLYEQYF.

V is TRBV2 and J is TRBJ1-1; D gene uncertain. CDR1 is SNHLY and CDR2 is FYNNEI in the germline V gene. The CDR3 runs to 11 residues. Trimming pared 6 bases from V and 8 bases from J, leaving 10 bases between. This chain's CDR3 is CASRSVLEAFF. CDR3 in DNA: TGTGCCAGCAGGAGCGTACTAGAAGCTTTCTTT.

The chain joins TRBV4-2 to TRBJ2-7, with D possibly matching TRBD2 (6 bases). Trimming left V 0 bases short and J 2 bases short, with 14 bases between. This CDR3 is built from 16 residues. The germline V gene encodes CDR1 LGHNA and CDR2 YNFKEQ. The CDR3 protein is CASSQDGLALTYEQYF. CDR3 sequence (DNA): TGTGCCAGCAGCCAAGATGGCCTAGCGTTAACCTACGAGCAGTACTTC.